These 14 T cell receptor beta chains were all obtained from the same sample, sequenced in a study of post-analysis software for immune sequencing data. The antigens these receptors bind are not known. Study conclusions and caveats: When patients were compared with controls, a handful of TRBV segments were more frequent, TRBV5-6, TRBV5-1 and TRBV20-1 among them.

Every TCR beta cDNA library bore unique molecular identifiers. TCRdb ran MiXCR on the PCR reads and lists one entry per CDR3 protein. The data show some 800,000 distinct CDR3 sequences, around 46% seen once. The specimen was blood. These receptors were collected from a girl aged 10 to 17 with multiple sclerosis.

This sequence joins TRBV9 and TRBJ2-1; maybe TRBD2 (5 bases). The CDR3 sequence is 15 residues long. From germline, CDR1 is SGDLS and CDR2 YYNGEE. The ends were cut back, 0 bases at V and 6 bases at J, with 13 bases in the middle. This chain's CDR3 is CASSVGASGANEQFF. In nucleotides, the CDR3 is TGTGCCAGCAGCGTAGGAGCCAGCGGAGCCAATGAGCAGTTCTTC.

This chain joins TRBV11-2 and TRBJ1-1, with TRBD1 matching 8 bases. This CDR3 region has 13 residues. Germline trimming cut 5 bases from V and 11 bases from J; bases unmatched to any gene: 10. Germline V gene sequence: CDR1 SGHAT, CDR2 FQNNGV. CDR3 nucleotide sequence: TGTGCCAGCAGCGCCGGGACAGGACCAAATGCTTTCTTT. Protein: CASSAGTGPNAFF.

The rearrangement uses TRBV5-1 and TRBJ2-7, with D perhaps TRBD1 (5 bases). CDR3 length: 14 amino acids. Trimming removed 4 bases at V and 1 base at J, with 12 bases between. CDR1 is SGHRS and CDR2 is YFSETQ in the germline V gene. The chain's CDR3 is CASSTDTVSYEQYF. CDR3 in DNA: TGCGCCAGCAGCACGGACACGGTATCCTACGAGCAGTACTTC.

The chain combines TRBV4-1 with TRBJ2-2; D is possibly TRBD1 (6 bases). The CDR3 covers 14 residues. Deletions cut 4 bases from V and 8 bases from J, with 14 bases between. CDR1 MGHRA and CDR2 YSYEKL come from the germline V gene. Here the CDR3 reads CASSLEQGLGELFF. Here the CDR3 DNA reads TGCGCCAGCAGCCTCGAACAGGGTCTTGGGGAGCTGTTTTTT.

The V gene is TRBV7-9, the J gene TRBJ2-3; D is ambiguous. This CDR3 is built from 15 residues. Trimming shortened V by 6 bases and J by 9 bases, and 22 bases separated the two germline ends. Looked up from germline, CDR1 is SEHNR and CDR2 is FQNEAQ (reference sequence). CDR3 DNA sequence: TGTGCCAGCAGTTTATTGGACGGCTCGAGGAAGACGCAGTATTTT. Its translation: CASSLLDGSRKTQYF.

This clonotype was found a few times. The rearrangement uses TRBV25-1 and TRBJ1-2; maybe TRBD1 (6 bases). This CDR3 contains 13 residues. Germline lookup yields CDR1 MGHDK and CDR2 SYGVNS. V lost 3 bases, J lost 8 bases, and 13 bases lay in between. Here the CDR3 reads CASSDGGGRGYTF. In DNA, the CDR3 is TGTGCCAGCAGTGACGGGGGCGGAAGGGGCTACACCTTC.

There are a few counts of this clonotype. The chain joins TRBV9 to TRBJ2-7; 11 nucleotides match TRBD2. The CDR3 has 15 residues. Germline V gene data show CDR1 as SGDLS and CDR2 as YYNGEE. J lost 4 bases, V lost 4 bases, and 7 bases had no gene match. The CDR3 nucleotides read TGTGCCAGCAGCCAAACTAGCGGGAGTACGTACGAGCAGTACTTC. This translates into CASSQTSGSTYEQYF.

CDR3 region: CASSYKVRGFYEQYF. CDR3 in DNA: TGTGCCAGCAGTTATAAGGTTCGGGGTTTCTACGAGCAGTACTTC. The V and J genes are TRBV6-2 or TRBV6-3 and TRBJ2-7; D is possibly TRBD2 (5 bases). Trimming took 3 bases from V and 3 from J, leaving 15 bases between them. CDR3 size: 15 residues. CDR1 and CDR2 (germline): MNHEY, SVGEGT.

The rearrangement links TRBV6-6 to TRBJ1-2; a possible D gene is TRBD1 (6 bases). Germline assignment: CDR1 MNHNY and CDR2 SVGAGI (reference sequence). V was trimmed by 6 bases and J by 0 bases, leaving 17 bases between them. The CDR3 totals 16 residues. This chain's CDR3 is CASSGRQENPNYGYTF. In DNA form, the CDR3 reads TGTGCCAGCAGCGGACGACAGGAAAATCCTAACTATGGCTACACCTTC.

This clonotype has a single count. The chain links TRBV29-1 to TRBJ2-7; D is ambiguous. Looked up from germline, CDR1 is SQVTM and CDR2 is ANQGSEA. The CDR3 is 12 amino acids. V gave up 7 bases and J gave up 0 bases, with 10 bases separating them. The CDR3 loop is CSATALSYEQYF. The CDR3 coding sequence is TGCAGCGCCACGGCTCTCTCCTACGAGCAGTACTTC.

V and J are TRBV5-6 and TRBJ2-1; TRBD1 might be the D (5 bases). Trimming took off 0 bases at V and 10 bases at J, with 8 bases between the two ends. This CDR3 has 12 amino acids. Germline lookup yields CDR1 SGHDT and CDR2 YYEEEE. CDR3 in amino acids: CASSLVGQEQFF. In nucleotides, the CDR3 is TGTGCCAGCAGCTTGGTGGGGCAGGAGCAGTTCTTC.

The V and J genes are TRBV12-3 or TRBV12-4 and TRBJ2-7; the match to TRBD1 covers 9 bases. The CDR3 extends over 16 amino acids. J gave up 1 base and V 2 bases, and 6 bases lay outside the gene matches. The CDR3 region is CASSLSRDRVSYEQYF. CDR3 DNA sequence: TGTGCCAGCAGTTTATCCCGGGACAGGGTATCCTACGAGCAGTACTTC.

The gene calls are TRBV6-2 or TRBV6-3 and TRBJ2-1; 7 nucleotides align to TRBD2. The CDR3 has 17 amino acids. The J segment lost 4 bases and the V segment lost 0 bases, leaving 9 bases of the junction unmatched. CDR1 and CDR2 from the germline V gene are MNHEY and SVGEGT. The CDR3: CASSYSKESGEYNEQFF. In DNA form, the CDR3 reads TGTGCCAGCAGTTACTCGAAGGAAAGCGGGGAATACAATGAGCAGTTCTTC.

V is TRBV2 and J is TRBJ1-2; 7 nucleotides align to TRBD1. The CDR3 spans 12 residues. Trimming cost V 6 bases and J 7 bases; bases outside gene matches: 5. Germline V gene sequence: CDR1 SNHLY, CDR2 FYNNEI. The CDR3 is CASSTGVVGYTF. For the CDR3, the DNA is TGTGCCAGCAGCACAGGGGTGGTTGGCTACACCTTC.